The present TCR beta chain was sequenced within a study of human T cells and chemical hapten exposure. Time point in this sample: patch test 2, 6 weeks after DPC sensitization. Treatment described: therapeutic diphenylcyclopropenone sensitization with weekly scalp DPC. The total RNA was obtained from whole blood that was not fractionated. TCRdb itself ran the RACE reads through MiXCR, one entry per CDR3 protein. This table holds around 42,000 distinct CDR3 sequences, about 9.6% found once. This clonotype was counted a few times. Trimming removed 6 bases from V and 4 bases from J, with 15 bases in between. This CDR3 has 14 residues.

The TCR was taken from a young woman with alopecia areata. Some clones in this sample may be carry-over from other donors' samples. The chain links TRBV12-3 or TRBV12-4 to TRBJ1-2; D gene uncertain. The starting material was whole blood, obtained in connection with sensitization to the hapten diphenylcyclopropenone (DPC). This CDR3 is CASSSGSTLYGYTF. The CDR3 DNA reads TGTGCCAGCAGCTCCGGGTCTACCCTCTATGGCTACACCTTC.